This T cell receptor (beta chain) was identified in a study of blood T cell repertoires in COVID-19. About the study: COVID-19 samples from acute and convalescent phases originated in the United States, Italy and Spain. Nucleic acid was either cDNA or gDNA, and it came from T cells, B-cell-depleted T cells, or PBMCs.

The CDR3 consists of 11 residues. Per the germline V gene, CDR1 is SGHRS and CDR2 is YFSETQ. V was shortened by 5 bases and J by 6 bases, with 6 bases between the two germline ends. In the original analysis: Reference gene primer amplification in the assay estimated nucleated cell counts. The method was immunoSEQ multiplex PCR; TCRdb's version includes in-frame clones alone and lacks a portion of them. V, J and clone size were drawn from that table, and D and trimming were deduced from the DNA. The table includes around 380,000 clones, 81% detected once. The V gene is TRBV5-1, the J gene TRBJ2-1; unclear D gene. The sequencing input was peripheral blood. This TCR was sampled from a human donor with acute or convalescent COVID-19. The donor label of this sample is uncertain. The CDR3 DNA reads as TGCGCCAGCAGGAAGCGCAATGAGCAGTTCTTC. It translates to CASRKRNEQFF.